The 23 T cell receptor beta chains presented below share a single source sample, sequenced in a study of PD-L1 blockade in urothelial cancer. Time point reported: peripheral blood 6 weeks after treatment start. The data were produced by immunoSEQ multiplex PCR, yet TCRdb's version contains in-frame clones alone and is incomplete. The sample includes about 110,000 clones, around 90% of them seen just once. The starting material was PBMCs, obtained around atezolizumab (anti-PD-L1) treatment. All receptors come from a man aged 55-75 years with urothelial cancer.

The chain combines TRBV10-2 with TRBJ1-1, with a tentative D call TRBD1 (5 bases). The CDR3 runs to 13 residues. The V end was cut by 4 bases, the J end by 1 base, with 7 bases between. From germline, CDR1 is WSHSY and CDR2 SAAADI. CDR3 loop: CASSGQTNTEAFF. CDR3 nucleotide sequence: TGCGCCAGCAGTGGACAGACGAACACTGAAGCTTTCTTT.

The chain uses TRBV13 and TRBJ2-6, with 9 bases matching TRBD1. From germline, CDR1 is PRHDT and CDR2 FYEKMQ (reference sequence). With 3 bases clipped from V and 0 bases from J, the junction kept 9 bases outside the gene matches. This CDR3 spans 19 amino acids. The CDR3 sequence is CASSFFWGQGTSGANVLTF. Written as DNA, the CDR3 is TGTGCCAGCAGCTTCTTCTGGGGACAGGGAACCTCTGGGGCCAACGTCCTGACTTTC.

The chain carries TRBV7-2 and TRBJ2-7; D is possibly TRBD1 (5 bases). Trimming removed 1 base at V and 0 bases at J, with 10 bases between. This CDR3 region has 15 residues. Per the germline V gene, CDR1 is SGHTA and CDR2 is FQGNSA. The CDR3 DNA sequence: TGTGCCAGCAGCTTAGTGCCGGACAACTCCTACGAGCAGTACTTC. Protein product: CASSLVPDNSYEQYF.

CDR3 nucleotide sequence: TGTGCCAGCAGCCCACCGGCTAGTGAACGCACAGATACGCAGTATTTT. Translating gives CASSPPASERTDTQYF. The gene calls are TRBV11-3 and TRBJ2-3, with D unclear. V lost 5 bases and J lost 1, with 16 bases in between. This CDR3 contains 16 residues. Germline V CDR1 and CDR2: SGHNT, YENEEA. Looking up the rest from reference TRBV11-3 and TRBJ2-3 gives the full variable domain: EAGVVQSPRYKIIEKKQPVAFWCNPISGHNTLYWYLQNLGQGPELLIRYENEEAVDDSQLPKDRFSAERLKGVDSTLKIQPAELGDSAVYLCASSPPASERTDTQYFGPGTRLTVL.

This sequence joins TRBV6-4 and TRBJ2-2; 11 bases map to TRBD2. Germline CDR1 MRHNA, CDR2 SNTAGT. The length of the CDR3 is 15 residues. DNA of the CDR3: TGTGCAATGGTAGCGGGAGGGCGTAACACCGGGGAGCTGTTTTTT. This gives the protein CAMVAGGRNTGELFF.

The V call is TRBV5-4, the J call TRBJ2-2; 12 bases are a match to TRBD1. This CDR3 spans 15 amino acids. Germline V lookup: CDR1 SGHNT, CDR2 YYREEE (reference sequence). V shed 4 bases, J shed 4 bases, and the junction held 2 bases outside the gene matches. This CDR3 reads CASSAGQGATGELFF. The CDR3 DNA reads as TGTGCCAGCAGCGCGGGACAGGGGGCCACCGGGGAGCTGTTTTTT.

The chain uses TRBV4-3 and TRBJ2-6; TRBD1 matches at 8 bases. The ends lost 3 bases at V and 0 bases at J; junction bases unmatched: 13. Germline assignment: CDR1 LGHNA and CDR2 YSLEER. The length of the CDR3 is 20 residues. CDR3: CASSHTRKGQASSGANVLTF. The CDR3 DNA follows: TGCGCCAGCAGCCATACGCGAAAGGGACAGGCCTCCTCTGGGGCCAACGTCCTGACTTTC.

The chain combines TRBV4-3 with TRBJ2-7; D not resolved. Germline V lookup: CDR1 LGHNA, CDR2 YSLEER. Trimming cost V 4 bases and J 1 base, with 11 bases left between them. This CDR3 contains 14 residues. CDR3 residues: CASSPTRQSYEQYF. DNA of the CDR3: TGCGCCAGCAGCCCTACCAGACAATCCTACGAGCAGTACTTC.

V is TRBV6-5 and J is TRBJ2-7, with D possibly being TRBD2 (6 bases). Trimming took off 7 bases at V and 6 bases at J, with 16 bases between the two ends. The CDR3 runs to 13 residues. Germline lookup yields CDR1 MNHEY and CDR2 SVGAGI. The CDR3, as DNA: TGTGCCAGCAAAGTTAAGGAGGGCACCGAGCAGTACTTC. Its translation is CASKVKEGTEQYF.

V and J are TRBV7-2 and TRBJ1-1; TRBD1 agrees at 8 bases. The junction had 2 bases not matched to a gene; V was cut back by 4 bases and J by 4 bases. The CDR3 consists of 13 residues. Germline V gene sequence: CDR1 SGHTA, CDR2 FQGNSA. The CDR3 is CASSYTGGTEAFF. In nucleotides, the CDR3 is TGTGCCAGCAGCTACACAGGGGGCACTGAAGCTTTCTTT.

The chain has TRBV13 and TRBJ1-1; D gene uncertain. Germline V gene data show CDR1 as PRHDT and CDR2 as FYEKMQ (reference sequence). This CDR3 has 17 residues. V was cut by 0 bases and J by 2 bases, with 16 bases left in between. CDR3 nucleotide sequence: TGTGCCAGCAGCTTAGGTCTCTTTGGGCAGCTCAACACTGAAGCTTTCTTT. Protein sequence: CASSLGLFGQLNTEAFF.

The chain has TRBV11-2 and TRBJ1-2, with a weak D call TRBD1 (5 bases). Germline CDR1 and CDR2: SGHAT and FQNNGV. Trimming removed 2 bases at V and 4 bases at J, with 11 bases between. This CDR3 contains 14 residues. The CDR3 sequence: CASSLIRVPYGYTF. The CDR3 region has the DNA TGTGCCAGCAGCTTAATCAGGGTTCCCTATGGCTACACCTTC.

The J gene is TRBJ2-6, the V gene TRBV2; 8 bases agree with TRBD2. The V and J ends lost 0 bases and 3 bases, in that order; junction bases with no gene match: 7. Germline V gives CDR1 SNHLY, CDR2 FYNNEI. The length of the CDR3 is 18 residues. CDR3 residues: CASSEALSGASGANVLTF. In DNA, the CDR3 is TGTGCCAGCAGTGAAGCGCTTAGCGGGGCTAGTGGGGCCAACGTCCTGACTTTC. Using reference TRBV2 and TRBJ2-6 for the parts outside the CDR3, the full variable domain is EPEVTQTPSHQVTQMGQEVILRCVPISNHLYFYWYRQILGQKVEFLVSFYNNEISEKSEIFDDQFSVERPDGSNFTLKIRSTKLEDSAMYFCASSEALSGASGANVLTFGAGSRLTVL.

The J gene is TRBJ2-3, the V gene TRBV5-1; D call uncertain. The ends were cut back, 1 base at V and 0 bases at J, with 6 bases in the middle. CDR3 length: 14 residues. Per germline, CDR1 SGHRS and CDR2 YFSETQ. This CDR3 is CASSLSGSTDTQYF. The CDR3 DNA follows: TGCGCCAGCAGCTTGTCCGGGAGCACAGATACGCAGTATTTT.

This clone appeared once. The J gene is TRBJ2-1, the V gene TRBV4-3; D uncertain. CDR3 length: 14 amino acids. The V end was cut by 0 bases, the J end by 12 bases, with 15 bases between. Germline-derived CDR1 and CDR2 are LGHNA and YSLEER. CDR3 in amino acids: CASSQESEVRGQFF. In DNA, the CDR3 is TGCGCCAGCAGCCAAGAAAGTGAGGTGCGAGGGCAGTTCTTC.

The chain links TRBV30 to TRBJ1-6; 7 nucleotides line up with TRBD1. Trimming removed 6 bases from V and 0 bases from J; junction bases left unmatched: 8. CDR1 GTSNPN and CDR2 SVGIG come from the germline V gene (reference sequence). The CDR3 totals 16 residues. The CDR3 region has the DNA TGTGCCTGCTACGGACAGGCGGGCTCCTATAATTCACCCCTCCACTTT. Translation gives CACYGQAGSYNSPLHF. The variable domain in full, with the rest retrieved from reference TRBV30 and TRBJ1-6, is SQTIHQWPATLVQPVGSPLSLECTVEGTSNPNLYWYRQAAGRGLQLLFYSVGIGQISSEVPQNLSASRPQDRQFILSSKKLLLSDSGFYLCACYGQAGSYNSPLHFGNGTRLTVT.

CDR3 nucleotides: TGTGCCTGGAGTGTACCAGGGGGCTACTATGGCTACACCTTC. Its protein product is CAWSVPGGYYGYTF. The gene calls are TRBV30 and TRBJ1-2; 8 positions agree with TRBD1. CDR1 GTSNPN and CDR2 SVGIG come from the germline V gene (reference sequence). The length of the CDR3 is 14 residues. V shed 0 bases and J 3 bases; nucleotides not matched to a gene: 3. Drawing the rest from reference TRBV30 and TRBJ1-2, the complete variable domain is SQTIHQWPATLVQPVGSPLSLECTVEGTSNPNLYWYRQAAGRGLQLLFYSVGIGQISSEVPQNLSASRPQDRQFILSSKKLLLSDSGFYLCAWSVPGGYYGYTFGSGTRLTVV.

The CDR3 nucleotides read TGTGCCAGCAGCTTAGCTACTCGCAGGCATAGCAATCAGCCCCAGCATTTT. Residues: CASSLATRRHSNQPQHF. The rearrangement joins TRBV7-2 to TRBJ1-5; D unclear. Germline CDR1 SGHTA, CDR2 FQGNSA. This CDR3 comprises 17 residues. V shed 0 bases and J shed 0 bases, with 12 bases lying between them.

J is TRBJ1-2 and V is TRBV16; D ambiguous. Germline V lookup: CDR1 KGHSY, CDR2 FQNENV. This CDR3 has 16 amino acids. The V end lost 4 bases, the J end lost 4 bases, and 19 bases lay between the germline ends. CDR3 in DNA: TGTGCCAGCAGCCTCCGCCCTCCAGCGGTCGGCTATGGCTACACCTTC. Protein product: CASSLRPPAVGYGYTF.

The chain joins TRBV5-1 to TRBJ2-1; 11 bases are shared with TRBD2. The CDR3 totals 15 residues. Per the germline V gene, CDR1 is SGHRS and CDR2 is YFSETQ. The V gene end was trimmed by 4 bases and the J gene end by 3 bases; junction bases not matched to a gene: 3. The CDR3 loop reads CASSEGLADYNEQFF. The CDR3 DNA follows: TGCGCCAGCAGCGAGGGACTAGCGGACTACAATGAGCAGTTCTTC.

In nucleotides, the CDR3 is TGTGCCTGGAGCGAGAACAGGGATGAGCAGTTCTTC. Its protein product is CAWSENRDEQFF. The rearrangement joins TRBV30 to TRBJ2-1; D is possibly TRBD1 (6 bases). Germline CDR1 is GTSNPN and CDR2 is SVGIG (reference sequence). V was shortened by 3 bases and J by 8 bases, with 11 bases between the two germline ends. CDR3 length equals 12 residues.

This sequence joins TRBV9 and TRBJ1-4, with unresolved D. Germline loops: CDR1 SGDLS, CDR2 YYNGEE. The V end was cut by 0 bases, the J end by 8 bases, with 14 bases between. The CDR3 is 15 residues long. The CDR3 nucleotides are TGTGCCAGCAGCGTAGTACCTGCAAACGCGGAAAAACTGTTTTTT. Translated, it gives CASSVVPANAEKLFF.

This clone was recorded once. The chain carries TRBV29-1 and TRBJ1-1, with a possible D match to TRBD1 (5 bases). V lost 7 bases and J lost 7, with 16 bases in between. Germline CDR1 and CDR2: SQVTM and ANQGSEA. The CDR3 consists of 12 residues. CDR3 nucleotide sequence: TGCAGCGCCCGGGGACTCCTGGGTGAAGCTTTCTTT. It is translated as CSARGLLGEAFF.